A selection of T cell receptor beta chains follows, all from one sample in a study of blood T cell repertoires in COVID-19. The protocol was immunoSEQ multiplex PCR, while the TCRdb copy is restricted to in-frame clones and leaves out a portion. The sample consists of approximately 220,000 clones, approximately 86% of them appearing once. Sequencing used PBMCs or T cells enriched from blood (not recorded which). These receptors originate from a woman in her 30s who had been exposed to COVID-19. Both conserved end residues are part of each CDR3. Each record gives: clone size, J gene, D gene, V gene, CDR3 protein, CDR3 DNA. The D gene is left open where the match is weak. Only some rows state a clone size, as once, few, many or a class for expanded clones.

abundance: NA
j_gene: TRBJ1-2
d_gene: NA
v_gene: TRBV4-1
CDR3aa: CASSQEGTGRSGGYTF
CDR3nt: TGCGCCAGCAGCCAAGAAGGCACCGGGCGCTCGGGGGGCTACACCTTC

abundance: NA
j_gene: TRBJ1-2
d_gene: TRBD1
v_gene: TRBV4-1
CDR3aa: CASSQEISRRATGGYGYTF
CDR3nt: TGCGCCAGCAGCCAAGAAATATCAAGGAGGGCTACAGGGGGCTATGGCTACACCTTC

abundance: NA
j_gene: TRBJ1-1
d_gene: NA
v_gene: TRBV9
CDR3aa: CASSDSSGVATEAFF
CDR3nt: TGTGCCAGCAGCGACAGCTCAGGGGTGGCTACTGAAGCTTTCTTT

abundance: NA
j_gene: TRBJ2-3
d_gene: TRBD2
v_gene: TRBV2
CDR3aa: CASTGTSGGAPDTQYF
CDR3nt: TGTGCCAGCACCGGGACTAGCGGGGGGGCCCCAGATACGCAGTATTTT

abundance: NA
j_gene: TRBJ2-3
d_gene: NA
v_gene: TRBV5-6
CDR3aa: CASSLRLTTDTQYF
CDR3nt: TGTGCCAGCAGCTTGCGACTGACCACAGATACGCAGTATTTT

abundance: NA
j_gene: TRBJ2-7
d_gene: NA
v_gene: TRBV11-2
CDR3aa: CASSLATDSYEQYF
CDR3nt: TGTGCCAGCAGCTTAGCGACCGACAGCTACGAGCAGTACTTC

abundance: NA
j_gene: TRBJ2-1
d_gene: TRBD2
v_gene: TRBV24-1
CDR3aa: CATSEGLAGGNSHYNEQFF
CDR3nt: TGTGCCACCAGTGAGGGACTAGCGGGGGGGAACTCCCATTACAATGAGCAGTTCTTC

abundance: NA
j_gene: TRBJ2-3
d_gene: NA
v_gene: TRBV19
CDR3aa: CASSTLQGFTDTQYF
CDR3nt: TGTGCCAGTAGTACATTACAGGGATTTACAGATACGCAGTATTTT

abundance: NA
j_gene: TRBJ1-6
d_gene: NA
v_gene: TRBV28
CDR3aa: CASSGMALTNSPLHF
CDR3nt: TGTGCCAGCTCCGGGATGGCCTTAACTAATTCACCCCTCCACTTT

abundance: NA
j_gene: TRBJ2-1
d_gene: TRBD1
v_gene: TRBV5-1
CDR3aa: CASSHPLGGWNEQFF
CDR3nt: TGCGCCAGCAGCCACCCGCTAGGGGGCTGGAATGAGCAGTTCTTC

abundance: NA
j_gene: TRBJ1-2
d_gene: TRBD1
v_gene: TRBV6-5
CDR3aa: CASSYVGQNYGYTF
CDR3nt: TGTGCCAGCAGTTACGTGGGACAGAACTATGGCTACACCTTC

abundance: NA
j_gene: TRBJ1-1
d_gene: NA
v_gene: TRBV7-6
CDR3aa: CASALVSTPSMNTEAFF
CDR3nt: TGTGCCTCAGCGTTGGTATCTACCCCCTCAATGAACACTGAAGCTTTCTTT

abundance: NA
j_gene: TRBJ1-4
d_gene: NA
v_gene: TRBV27
CDR3aa: CASSPSPGGNYEKLFF
CDR3nt: TGTGCCAGCAGTCCTTCCCCGGGAGGGAACTATGAAAAACTGTTTTTT

abundance: NA
j_gene: TRBJ1-4
d_gene: TRBD1
v_gene: TRBV28
CDR3aa: CASRPPGQGDLFF
CDR3nt: TGTGCCAGCAGACCTCCGGGACAGGGGGATCTGTTTTTT

abundance: NA
j_gene: TRBJ2-1
d_gene: NA
v_gene: TRBV27
CDR3aa: CASSDNQGGPEQFF
CDR3nt: TGTGCCAGCAGCGACAACCAGGGTGGGCCGGAGCAGTTCTTC

abundance: NA
j_gene: TRBJ1-3
d_gene: NA
v_gene: TRBV4-1
CDR3aa: CASSQEFQTDFGNTIYF
CDR3nt: TGCGCCAGCAGCCAAGAATTTCAGACAGACTTTGGAAACACCATATATTTT

abundance: NA
j_gene: TRBJ2-2
d_gene: TRBD1
v_gene: TRBV10-1
CDR3aa: CASSEVPGQGAPFTGELFF
CDR3nt: TGCGCCAGCAGTGAGGTCCCGGGACAGGGGGCCCCTTTCACCGGGGAGCTGTTTTTT

abundance: NA
j_gene: TRBJ1-4
d_gene: NA
v_gene: TRBV5-4
CDR3aa: CASSGQQDGEKLFF
CDR3nt: TGTGCCAGCAGCGGACAGCAGGACGGTGAAAAACTGTTTTTT

abundance: NA
j_gene: TRBJ2-3
d_gene: TRBD2
v_gene: TRBV11-3
CDR3aa: CASSPRLAGASTDTQYF
CDR3nt: TGTGCCAGCAGCCCTCGACTAGCGGGGGCTAGCACAGATACGCAGTATTTT

abundance: NA
j_gene: TRBJ1-2
d_gene: TRBD1
v_gene: TRBV5-4
CDR3aa: CASSLWAGGRASGYTF
CDR3nt: TGTGCCAGCAGCTTGTGGGCAGGGGGCCGGGCAAGTGGCTACACCTTC

abundance: NA
j_gene: TRBJ1-2
d_gene: TRBD1
v_gene: TRBV11-2
CDR3aa: CASSLEPGTGDGYGYTF
CDR3nt: TGTGCCAGCAGCTTAGAGCCGGGGACAGGGGATGGCTATGGCTACACCTTC

abundance: NA
j_gene: TRBJ1-1
d_gene: NA
v_gene: TRBV29-1
CDR3aa: CSVQIPPTLNTEAFF
CDR3nt: TGCAGCGTTCAGATCCCACCGACTTTGAACACTGAAGCTTTCTTT

abundance: few
j_gene: TRBJ1-4
d_gene: NA
v_gene: TRBV4-1
CDR3aa: CASSWSGTGSNEKLFF
CDR3nt: TGCGCCAGCAGCTGGAGTGGTACAGGTTCGAATGAAAAACTGTTTTTT

abundance: NA
j_gene: TRBJ2-7
d_gene: NA
v_gene: TRBV11-3
CDR3aa: CASSFVRGSYEQYF
CDR3nt: TGTGCCAGCAGCTTTGTCCGGGGCTCCTACGAGCAGTACTTC

abundance: NA
j_gene: TRBJ2-6
d_gene: NA
v_gene: TRBV2
CDR3aa: CASSEVFSGANVLTF
CDR3nt: TGTGCCAGCAGCGAAGTATTCTCTGGGGCCAACGTCCTGACTTTC

abundance: NA
j_gene: TRBJ2-4
d_gene: NA
v_gene: TRBV5-4
CDR3aa: CASSLPPGDPKNIQYF
CDR3nt: TGTGCCAGCAGCTTACCCCCAGGGGATCCCAAAAACATTCAGTACTTC

abundance: NA
j_gene: TRBJ1-1
d_gene: TRBD1
v_gene: TRBV7-9
CDR3aa: CASSLSGGYVTEAFF
CDR3nt: TGTGCCAGCAGCTTATCAGGGGGTTATGTCACTGAAGCTTTCTTT

abundance: NA
j_gene: TRBJ1-2
d_gene: NA
v_gene: TRBV5-6
CDR3aa: CASSFGSLAFNYGYTF
CDR3nt: TGTGCCAGCAGCTTTGGCAGTCTCGCCTTTAACTATGGCTACACCTTC

abundance: once
j_gene: TRBJ2-5
d_gene: NA
v_gene: TRBV2
CDR3aa: CASSEGSQETQYF
CDR3nt: TGTGCCAGCAGTGAAGGGAGCCAAGAGACCCAGTACTTC

abundance: NA
j_gene: TRBJ1-2
d_gene: NA
v_gene: TRBV6-5
CDR3aa: CASSSFTANYGYTF
CDR3nt: TGTGCCAGCAGTTCGTTTACAGCAAACTATGGCTACACCTTC

abundance: NA
j_gene: TRBJ1-3
d_gene: NA
v_gene: TRBV28
CDR3aa: CASRWGQGVDTIYF
CDR3nt: TGTGCCAGCCGCTGGGGGCAGGGTGTAGACACCATATATTTT

abundance: NA
j_gene: TRBJ2-4
d_gene: TRBD2
v_gene: TRBV5-4
CDR3aa: CASSLAGGSLAKNIQYF
CDR3nt: TGTGCCAGCAGCTTAGCGGGGGGGAGCCTAGCCAAAAACATTCAGTACTTC

abundance: NA
j_gene: TRBJ1-1
d_gene: NA
v_gene: TRBV7-2
CDR3aa: CASTPGFTEAFF
CDR3nt: TGTGCCAGCACCCCGGGTTTCACTGAAGCTTTCTTT

abundance: NA
j_gene: TRBJ1-6
d_gene: TRBD1
v_gene: TRBV6-5
CDR3aa: CASRAGTVDNSPLHF
CDR3nt: TGTGCCAGCAGGGCCGGGACAGTTGATAATTCACCCCTCCACTTT

abundance: NA
j_gene: TRBJ1-2
d_gene: TRBD1
v_gene: TRBV9
CDR3aa: CASSTRQGTLGYGYTF
CDR3nt: TGTGCCAGCAGCACCCGACAGGGCACTTTAGGCTATGGCTACACCTTC

abundance: NA
j_gene: TRBJ1-2
d_gene: TRBD1
v_gene: TRBV30
CDR3aa: CAWSPGQGYYGYTF
CDR3nt: TGTGCCTGGAGCCCGGGACAGGGGTACTATGGCTACACCTTC

abundance: once
j_gene: TRBJ1-5
d_gene: NA
v_gene: TRBV5-1
CDR3aa: CASSLTGFGQPQHF
CDR3nt: TGCGCCAGCAGCTTGACAGGGTTCGGACAGCCCCAGCATTTT

abundance: NA
j_gene: TRBJ2-7
d_gene: NA
v_gene: TRBV5-4
CDR3aa: CASSSEGRFYEQYF
CDR3nt: TGTGCCAGCAGCTCAGAAGGGAGGTTCTACGAGCAGTACTTC

abundance: NA
j_gene: TRBJ1-1
d_gene: TRBD1
v_gene: TRBV9
CDR3aa: CASSVDGTGGAGTEAFF
CDR3nt: TGTGCCAGCAGCGTAGACGGGACAGGGGGCGCCGGCACTGAAGCTTTCTTT

abundance: few
j_gene: TRBJ1-2
d_gene: NA
v_gene: TRBV4-2
CDR3aa: CASSQEQVGYTF
CDR3nt: TGTGCCAGCAGCCAAGAGCAGGTGGGCTACACCTTC

abundance: NA
j_gene: TRBJ2-3
d_gene: NA
v_gene: TRBV6-5
CDR3aa: CASSPRQVQDTQYF
CDR3nt: TGTGCCAGCAGTCCCCGACAGGTTCAAGATACGCAGTATTTT

abundance: NA
j_gene: TRBJ2-5
d_gene: NA
v_gene: TRBV5-1
CDR3aa: CASSLHPGLPGETQYF
CDR3nt: TGCGCCAGCAGCCTACATCCGGGACTGCCGGGAGAGACCCAGTACTTC

abundance: NA
j_gene: TRBJ2-7
d_gene: NA
v_gene: TRBV19
CDR3aa: CASSNGFHEQYF
CDR3nt: TGTGCCAGTAGTAACGGGTTCCACGAGCAGTACTTC

abundance: NA
j_gene: TRBJ2-5
d_gene: TRBD1
v_gene: TRBV6-6
CDR3aa: CASRFGQGVQETQYF
CDR3nt: TGTGCCAGCAGGTTCGGACAGGGCGTCCAAGAGACCCAGTACTTC

abundance: NA
j_gene: TRBJ1-5
d_gene: NA
v_gene: TRBV18
CDR3aa: CASSPTPDLNQPQHF
CDR3nt: TGTGCCAGCTCACCTACGCCGGACTTGAATCAGCCCCAGCATTTT

abundance: NA
j_gene: TRBJ1-3
d_gene: NA
v_gene: TRBV5-1
CDR3aa: CASSLVPSGSSGNTIYF
CDR3nt: TGCGCCAGCAGCTTGGTACCATCCGGGAGTTCTGGAAACACCATATATTTT

abundance: NA
j_gene: TRBJ2-2
d_gene: NA
v_gene: TRBV5-1
CDR3aa: CASRIGGSGTGELFF
CDR3nt: TGCGCCAGCCGAATCGGGGGATCGGGCACCGGGGAGCTGTTTTTT